These 14 T cell receptor beta chains were all obtained from the same sample, sequenced in a study of identical twins. From the 5' RACE reads, TCRdb called clonotypes with MiXCR, one entry per CDR3 protein. Among approximately 470,000 distinct CDR3 sequences listed, more than 13% were seen once. The same sample was also studied in work on yellow fever vaccine responses in identical twins.

The material sequenced was CD4+ T cells sorted from blood. These receptor sequences come from a woman between 18 and 29 years old in good health.

This clonotype was picked up a small number of times. The chain carries TRBV7-9 and TRBJ2-5; TRBD2 matches 11 bases. J lost 4 bases, V lost 5 bases, and 6 bases had no gene match. Germline CDR1 is SEHNR and CDR2 is FQNEAQ (reference sequence). This CDR3 is built from 15 residues. Here the CDR3 reads CASSIPTSGIETQYF. The CDR3 DNA is TGTGCCAGCAGCATACCGACTAGCGGGATAGAGACCCAGTACTTC. The whole variable domain, remainder taken from reference TRBV7-9 and TRBJ2-5, is DTGVSQNPRHKITKRGQNVTFRCDPISEHNRLYWYRQTLGQGPEFLTYFQNEAQLEKSRLLSDRFSAERPKGSFSTLEIQRTEQGDSAMYLCASSIPTSGIETQYFGPGTRLLVL.

V is TRBV29-1 and J is TRBJ2-1, with D unresolved. The ends were cut back, 7 bases at V and 4 bases at J, with 11 bases in the middle. The CDR3 covers 12 residues. The germline gives CDR1 SQVTM, CDR2 ANQGSEA. In nucleotides, the CDR3 is TGCAGCGCACGACCCCCTTACAATGAGCAGTTCTTC. It specifies CSARPPYNEQFF.

At least ten counts were recorded for this clonotype. This chain links TRBV20-1 with TRBJ2-3; D gene uncertain. Per germline, CDR1 DFQATT and CDR2 SNEGSKA (reference sequence). This CDR3 spans 16 amino acids. V gave up 8 bases and J gave up 5 bases, with 26 bases separating them. In DNA, the CDR3 is TGCAGTCCCTCCCCCCTGGCAGGCCGCCCTCGAGATACGCAGTATTTT. It is translated as CSPSPLAGRPRDTQYF.

This clonotype has only a few counts. The chain combines TRBV30 with TRBJ2-7; D ambiguous. Trimming removed 2 bases from V and 4 bases from J, with 6 bases in between. This CDR3 comprises 11 residues. Looked up from germline, CDR1 is GTSNPN and CDR2 is SVGIG (reference sequence). The DNA of the CDR3 is TGTGCCTGGAGTTTAGAGTACGAGCAGTACTTC. This gives the protein CAWSLEYEQYF.

This clonotype has at least ten counts. The chain employs TRBV28 and TRBJ2-7; D is possibly TRBD1 or TRBD2 (5 bases each). This CDR3 contains 15 residues. Looked up from germline, CDR1 is MDHEN and CDR2 is SYDVKM. Trimming shortened V by 5 bases and J by 0 bases, and 14 bases separated the two germline ends. The CDR3: CASSTSGTASYEQYF. DNA of the CDR3: TGTGCCAGCAGTACGTCCGGGACGGCCTCCTACGAGCAGTACTTC. The variable domain in full, with the rest retrieved from reference TRBV28 and TRBJ2-7, is DVKVTQSSRYLVKRTGEKVFLECVQDMDHENMFWYRQDPGLGLRLIYFSYDVKMKEKGDIPEGYSVSREKKERFSLILESASTNQTSMYLCASSTSGTASYEQYFGPGTRLTVT.

This clonotype was observed many times. This rearrangement joins TRBV20-1 to TRBJ1-5; D might be TRBD1 (5 bases). The CDR3 totals 12 residues. Trimming shortened V by 6 bases and J by 4 bases, and 10 bases separated the two germline ends. Germline V CDR1 and CDR2: DFQATT, SNEGSKA (reference sequence). CDR3 region: CSAQSGNQPQHF. CDR3 nucleotide sequence: TGCAGTGCCCAATCAGGGAATCAGCCCCAGCATTTT.

CDR3 in DNA: TGTGCCAGCAGCTTAGTAGCGGGAGTAAGGAATGAGCAGTTCTTC. It translates to CASSLVAGVRNEQFF. This chain joins TRBV7-6 and TRBJ2-1, with TRBD2 matching 9 bases. The CDR3 consists of 15 residues. Germline lookup yields CDR1 SGHVS and CDR2 FNYEAQ. V trimming: 1 base; J trimming: 7 bases; junction bases outside the gene matches: 5.

This clonotype has only a few counts. The V gene is TRBV9, the J gene TRBJ2-5; no clear D gene. Germline lookup yields CDR1 SGDLS and CDR2 YYNGEE. The CDR3 runs 15 residues. The V gene lost 0 bases and the J gene lost 2 bases, with 11 bases spanning the gap. This CDR3 is CASSVGDLVQETQYF. CDR3 DNA sequence: TGTGCCAGCAGCGTAGGCGACCTTGTACAAGAGACCCAGTACTTC.

The gene calls are TRBV6-5 and TRBJ2-7; 8 bases line up with TRBD1. Per the germline V gene, CDR1 is MNHEY and CDR2 is SVGAGI. The CDR3 has 17 residues. J lost 4 bases, V lost 2 bases, and 13 bases had no gene match. The CDR3 DNA is TGTGCCAGCAGTTACACCTTTCGGACAGGGAGTGAGTACGAGCAGTACTTC. It is translated as CASSYTFRTGSEYEQYF.

This clonotype appeared a few times. The chain employs TRBV6-1 and TRBJ2-5; 7 nucleotides agree with TRBD2. Trimming took 7 bases from V and 2 from J; bases not matched to a gene: 7. The CDR3 consists of 14 residues. Germline-derived CDR1 and CDR2 are MNHNS and SASEGT. CDR3 DNA sequence: TGTGCCAGCACCGATTGGCGGGGGCAAGAGACCCAGTACTTC. Amino acids: CASTDWRGQETQYF.

The chain combines TRBV28 with TRBJ2-1; 10 bases match TRBD2. There are 16 residues in the CDR3. Germline lookup yields CDR1 MDHEN and CDR2 SYDVKM. Unmatched junction bases numbered 9, after V lost 2 bases and J lost 8 bases. The CDR3 DNA reads as TGTGCCAGCAGTTTACCCGGGACTAGCGTTAGTTATGAGCAGTTCTTC. Translation: CASSLPGTSVSYEQFF. The whole variable domain, filled in from reference TRBV28 and TRBJ2-1, reads DVKVTQSSRYLVKRTGEKVFLECVQDMDHENMFWYRQDPGLGLRLIYFSYDVKMKEKGDIPEGYSVSREKKERFSLILESASTNQTSMYLCASSLPGTSVSYEQFFGPGTRLTVL.

This clonotype has only a few counts. The rearrangement uses TRBV12-3 or TRBV12-4 and TRBJ2-5, with D perhaps given as TRBD1 or TRBD2 (5 bases each). CDR3 length equals 13 residues. The V and J ends lost 6 bases and 6 bases respectively, with 14 bases between them. For the CDR3, the DNA is TGTGCCAGCAGCCGGGACGGCTGGCAGACCCAGTACTTC. Residues: CASSRDGWQTQYF.

This chain joins TRBV9 and TRBJ2-1; D remains unclear. Trimming removed 3 bases from V and 10 bases from J, with 11 bases in between. The CDR3 contains 12 residues. The germline gives CDR1 SGDLS, CDR2 YYNGEE. CDR3 coding DNA: TGTGCCAGCAGCGCACGGTCGGACGAGCAGTTCTTC. It codes for CASSARSDEQFF.

V is TRBV7-9 and J is TRBJ2-5, with TRBD2 matching 7 bases. The CDR3 has 16 residues. Germline CDR1 and CDR2: SEHNR and FQNEAQ (reference sequence). Trimming removed 2 bases from V and 9 bases from J; junction bases left unmatched: 15. The CDR3 reads CASSLSGAGASEAQYF. CDR3 bases: TGTGCCAGCAGCTTAAGCGGGGCGGGCGCCTCGGAGGCCCAGTACTTC. Supplemented by reference TRBV7-9 and TRBJ2-5, the full variable domain reads DTGVSQNPRHKITKRGQNVTFRCDPISEHNRLYWYRQTLGQGPEFLTYFQNEAQLEKSRLLSDRFSAERPKGSFSTLEIQRTEQGDSAMYLCASSLSGAGASEAQYFGPGTRLLVL.